The 21 T cell receptor beta chains presented below share a single source sample, sequenced in a study of graft-versus-host responses after intestinal transplantation. The antigens of these receptors remain unknown. Assay used: immunoSEQ multiplex PCR; TCRdb lists only in-frame clones, some missing. The sample consists of roughly 110,000 clones, around 94% of them appearing once. The sample was unstimulated CD8+ T cells sorted from spleen or lymph node cells, taken before transplant. The receptor set was obtained from a human donor who was the organ donor for an intestinal transplant.

This clone was counted a few times. The chain carries TRBV13 and TRBJ2-3; perhaps TRBD2 as D (7 bases). This CDR3 is 17 amino acids long. V was trimmed by 3 bases and J by 10 bases, leaving 26 bases between them. The germline CDR1 and CDR2 sequences are PRHDT and FYEKMQ (reference sequence). CDR3 DNA sequence: TGTGCCAGCAGCTTGGAGGGGGAGGGAGGGCCGTGGATCCCGCAGTATTTT. Its protein is CASSLEGEGGPWIPQYF. Supplemented by reference TRBV13 and TRBJ2-3, the full variable domain reads AAGVIQSPRHLIKEKRETATLKCYPIPRHDTVYWYQQGPGQDPQFLISFYEKMQSDKGSIPDRFSAQQFSDYHSELNMSSLELGDSALYFCASSLEGEGGPWIPQYFGPGTRLTVL.

The chain combines TRBV13 with TRBJ1-3, with TRBD1 matching over 10 bases. The CDR3 contains 16 residues. In germline, CDR1 is PRHDT, CDR2 FYEKMQ (reference sequence). V shed 5 bases, J shed 1 base, and the junction held 5 bases outside the gene matches. The CDR3 region is CASSGRTGGSGNTIYF. In nucleotides, the CDR3 is TGTGCCAGCAGCGGACGGACAGGGGGATCTGGAAACACCATATATTTT.

The rearrangement uses TRBV28 and TRBJ1-1, with a possible D match to TRBD1 (6 bases). Germline V gives CDR1 MDHEN, CDR2 SYDVKM. The CDR3 length is 14 residues. The ends were cut back, 2 bases at V and 4 bases at J, with 11 bases in the middle. The CDR3 DNA is TGTGCCAGCAGTTTAGGGGGGCTAGGCACTGAAGCTTTCTTT. Its protein product is CASSLGGLGTEAFF.

The rearrangement joins TRBV19 to TRBJ2-1; D call uncertain. Deletions cut 5 bases from V and 2 bases from J, with 10 bases between. Germline V gene data show CDR1 as LNHDA and CDR2 as SQIVND (reference sequence). This CDR3 is built from 14 residues. CDR3: CASSWAAPYNEQFF. Written as DNA, the CDR3 is TGTGCCAGTAGTTGGGCCGCCCCCTACAATGAGCAGTTCTTC. The full variable domain, in which reference TRBV19 and TRBJ2-1 provide the parts outside the CDR3, is DGGITQSPKYLFRKEGQNVTLSCEQNLNHDAMYWYRQDPGQGLRLIYYSQIVNDFQKGDIAEGYSVSREKKESFPLTVTSAQKNPTAFYLCASSWAAPYNEQFFGPGTRLTVL.

V and J are TRBV29-1 and TRBJ1-2; 7 bases align to TRBD1. Germline assignment: CDR1 SQVTM and CDR2 ANQGSEA. The V and J ends lost 7 bases and 0 bases, in that order; junction bases with no gene match: 20. The CDR3 extends over 18 amino acids. CDR3 DNA: TGCAGCGCCTTACCACAGGGGCGAAAAGGGAATACTAACTATGGCTACACCTTC. Protein: CSALPQGRKGNTNYGYTF.

The rearrangement links TRBV28 to TRBJ2-7; 10 nucleotides agree with TRBD1. The CDR3 spans 15 residues. V was clipped by 2 bases and J by 1 base; unmatched bases: 2. Germline-derived CDR1 and CDR2 are MDHEN and SYDVKM. In DNA form, the CDR3 reads TGTGCCAGCAGTTTAGACAGGGGGCGGTCCTACGAGCAGTACTTC. Protein sequence: CASSLDRGRSYEQYF.

The gene calls are TRBV11-2 and TRBJ2-5; TRBD1 matches at 7 bases. The CDR3 has 15 amino acids. Germline V gene lookup returns CDR1 SGHAT and CDR2 FQNNGV. Trimming took 2 bases from V and 5 from J; bases not matched to a gene: 8. This CDR3 is CASSLSTGSQETQYF. The CDR3, as DNA: TGTGCCAGCAGCTTATCGACAGGGTCACAGGAGACCCAGTACTTC.

This chain uses TRBV23-1 with TRBJ2-7; TRBD2 matches at 8 bases. TRBV23-1 carries the ORF label, with uncertain function. The CDR3 runs to 14 residues. Trimming removed 3 bases from V and 3 bases from J; junction bases left unmatched: 4. The DNA of the CDR3 is TGCGCCAGCAGTCATCCGGGAGGGGGCTACGAGCAGTACTTC. It specifies CASSHPGGGYEQYF.

J is TRBJ2-5 and V is TRBV9; D is uncertain. CDR3 length equals 17 residues. V lost 5 bases, J lost 5 bases, and 25 bases lay in between. The germline V gene encodes CDR1 SGDLS and CDR2 YYNGEE. Written as DNA, the CDR3 is TGTGCCAGCAGGTCCCCCCCCGGCCCTCCCGGCGAGGAGACCCAGTACTTC. The encoded protein is CASRSPPGPPGEETQYF.

The chain links TRBV19 to TRBJ2-7, with 8 bases that match TRBD2. In germline, CDR1 is LNHDA, CDR2 SQIVND (reference sequence). Germline trimming cut 3 bases from V and 1 base from J; bases unmatched to any gene: 2. CDR3 size: 14 residues. CDR3 DNA sequence: TGTGCCAGTAGTATGTTAGCGGGGTCCTACGAGCAGTACTTC. It yields the protein CASSMLAGSYEQYF.

The V call is TRBV23-1, the J call TRBJ2-2; D may be TRBD1 or TRBD2 (6 bases each). TRBV23-1 is an open reading frame whose function is uncertain. The CDR3 contains 16 residues. With 7 bases removed from V and 0 bases from J, the gap between germline ends came to 15 bases. The chain's CDR3 is CASIRRGVSNTGELFF. The CDR3 DNA reads TGCGCCAGCATCAGAAGGGGGGTTTCGAACACCGGGGAGCTGTTTTTT.

The chain is built from TRBV4-2 and TRBJ2-2; 9 nucleotides align to TRBD2. Germline CDR1 LGHNA, CDR2 YNFKEQ. V lost 0 bases and J lost 1; bases outside the gene matches: 9. The CDR3 totals 19 residues. The CDR3 region is CASSQEGPGTSQNTGELFF. DNA for the CDR3: TGTGCCAGCAGCCAAGAGGGCCCTGGGACTAGCCAGAACACCGGGGAGCTGTTTTTT.

This sequence joins TRBV5-5 and TRBJ1-1, with D unclear. Trimming removed 0 bases from V and 3 bases from J, with 3 bases in between. Germline CDR1 SGHKS, CDR2 YYEKEE (reference sequence). The CDR3 has 12 residues. This chain's CDR3 is CASSLDDTEAFF. As DNA, the CDR3 is TGTGCCAGCAGCTTGGATGACACTGAAGCTTTCTTT.

This chain uses TRBV7-9 with TRBJ1-2; the D is unclear. From germline, CDR1 is SEHNR and CDR2 FQNEAQ (reference sequence). V shed 4 bases and J shed 5 bases, with 8 bases lying between them. The CDR3 totals 12 residues. The CDR3, as DNA: TGTGCCAGCAGCTCTGGAACTTATGGCTACACCTTC. Residues: CASSSGTYGYTF.

This chain joins TRBV27 and TRBJ2-1; 9 bases match TRBD1. The CDR3 sequence is 17 residues long. Per germline, CDR1 MNHEY and CDR2 SMNVEV (reference sequence). Trimming at V came to 0 bases and at J to 2 bases, leaving 5 bases not matched to a gene. CDR3 sequence reads: CASSLSSWTGAYNEQFF. The CDR3, as DNA: TGTGCCAGCAGTTTATCGTCTTGGACAGGGGCCTACAATGAGCAGTTCTTC.

The sample holds one count of this clone. V usage is TRBV12-5 and J usage is TRBJ2-1; the match to TRBD2 covers 9 bases. The CDR3 totals 19 residues. Germline V gives CDR1 LGHNT, CDR2 FRNRAP. After removal of 4 bases from V and 7 bases from J, the junction contained 20 bases not matched to a gene. The CDR3 loop is CASGYTVSAGGVVGNEQFF. In DNA form, the CDR3 reads TGTGCTAGTGGTTATACTGTATCTGCGGGAGGGGTTGTCGGGAATGAGCAGTTCTTC.

This clone was counted once. The chain recombines TRBV9 with TRBJ2-1; D remains unclear. Trimming removed 4 bases from V and 0 bases from J, with 23 bases in between. This CDR3 is 19 amino acids long. Germline lookup yields CDR1 SGDLS and CDR2 YYNGEE. CDR3 nucleotides: TGTGCCAGCAGCAATCAGGTCTCATTTAGCCTCCGCTCCTACAATGAGCAGTTCTTC. Its translation is CASSNQVSFSLRSYNEQFF.

This chain joins TRBV7-9 and TRBJ2-3; D gene unclear. Germline V lookup: CDR1 SEHNR, CDR2 FQNEAQ (reference sequence). Trimming shortened V by 5 bases and J by 4 bases, and 13 bases separated the two germline ends. The CDR3 length is 14 residues. The CDR3 loop is CASSPGSLPDTQYF. CDR3 in DNA: TGTGCCAGCAGCCCCGGATCCCTCCCAGATACGCAGTATTTT.

This clone was recorded once. The gene calls are TRBV7-9 and TRBJ1-1; D is perhaps TRBD1 (6 bases). CDR3 length: 16 residues. V was pared by 1 base and J by 4 bases, with 16 bases between. The germline gives CDR1 SEHNR, CDR2 FQNEAQ (reference sequence). The CDR3 here is CASSLVVAGASTEAFF. CDR3 DNA sequence: TGTGCCAGCAGCTTAGTTGTCGCGGGGGCGAGCACTGAAGCTTTCTTT.

The chain couples TRBV27 to TRBJ1-2; 12 nucleotides match TRBD1. Germline V lookup: CDR1 MNHEY, CDR2 SMNVEV (reference sequence). J lost 3 bases, V lost 5 bases, and 7 bases had no gene match. The CDR3 covers 16 residues. CDR3: CASSLGGQGAHYGYTF. The CDR3 DNA is TGTGCCAGCAGTCTAGGGGGACAGGGGGCCCACTATGGCTACACCTTC.

The rearrangement uses TRBV9 and TRBJ2-3; D gene uncertain. Germline loops: CDR1 SGDLS, CDR2 YYNGEE. The CDR3 is 13 amino acids. V was clipped by 4 bases and J by 6 bases, with 12 bases between them. CDR3 protein: CASSIGIMDTQYF. In DNA form, the CDR3 reads TGTGCCAGCAGCATAGGGATAATGGATACGCAGTATTTT.